One T cell receptor beta chain is described in this entry. The data stem from a study of shared clonotypes between healthy human individuals. Germline V lookup: CDR1 GTSNPN, CDR2 SVGIG (reference sequence). The J segment lost 2 bases and the V segment lost 3 bases, leaving 6 bases of the junction unmatched. This CDR3 is 14 amino acids long. Clones were sequenced by immunoSEQ multiplex PCR, and TCRdb holds only the in-frame ones, with some missing. This table holds fewer than 550,000 clones, 60% to 80% found once. The TCR originated in a woman aged 40 to 49 in good health. Some clones in this sample may be carry-over from other donors' samples. The chain couples TRBV30 to TRBJ2-5; 7 bases align to TRBD2. Sequencing was performed on PBMCs. CDR3 sequence: CAWSDPGGQETQYF. The CDR3 nucleotides read TGTGCCTGGAGCGACCCGGGAGGACAAGAGACCCAGTACTTC.